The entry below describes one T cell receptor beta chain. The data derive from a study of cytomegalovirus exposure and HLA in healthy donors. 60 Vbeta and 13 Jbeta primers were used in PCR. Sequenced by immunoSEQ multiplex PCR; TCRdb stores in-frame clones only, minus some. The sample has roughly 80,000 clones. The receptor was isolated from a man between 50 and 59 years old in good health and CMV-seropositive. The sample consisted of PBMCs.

The CDR3 DNA is TGTGCCAGCAGTTACTCCGACAGGGGTGGCACTGAAGCTTTCTTT. Protein: CASSYSDRGGTEAFF. The V call is TRBV6-5, the J call TRBJ1-1; 8 nucleotides line up with TRBD1. CDR1 MNHEY and CDR2 SVGAGI come from the germline V gene. The length of the CDR3 is 15 residues. With V trimmed by 0 bases and J by 4 bases, 4 bases remained unmatched.